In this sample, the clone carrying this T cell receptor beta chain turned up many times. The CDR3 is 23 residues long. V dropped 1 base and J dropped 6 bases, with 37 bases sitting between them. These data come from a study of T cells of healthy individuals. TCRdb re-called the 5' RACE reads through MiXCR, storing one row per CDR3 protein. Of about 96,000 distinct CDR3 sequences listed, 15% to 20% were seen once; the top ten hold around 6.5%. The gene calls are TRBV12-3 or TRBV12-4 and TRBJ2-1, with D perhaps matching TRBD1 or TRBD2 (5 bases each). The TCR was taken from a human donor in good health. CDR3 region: CASSLGSLGAQILRVGRSNEQFF. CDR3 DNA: TGTGCCAGCAGTTTAGGATCGTTAGGGGCACAAATACTCCGGGTGGGACGGAGCAATGAGCAGTTCTTC.